These 26 T cell receptor beta chains originate from one sample sequenced in a study of radiation and T cells in renal cell carcinoma. The table came from immunoSEQ multiplex PCR; TCRdb's copy has only in-frame clones and leaves some out. Here the sample spans 100,000 to 150,000 clones, roughly four fifths being singletons. The time point denotes: blood 2 weeks post-SBRT. The treatment is: 15 Gy SBRT to primary tumor, nephrectomy 4 weeks later. Sequenced here: blood, sampled from a patient whose treatment included radiotherapy and nephrectomy. These receptors were taken from a woman aged 60-75 years with renal cell carcinoma.

J is TRBJ1-1 and V is TRBV5-5; D unclear. Germline V lookup: CDR1 SGHKS, CDR2 YYEKEE (reference sequence). CDR3 size: 14 residues. V lost 4 bases and J 0 bases, leaving 10 bases between the germline ends. The CDR3 here is CASSLGLLNTEAFF. The CDR3 coding sequence is TGTGCCAGCAGCCTCGGACTGTTGAACACTGAAGCTTTCTTT. The variable domain in full, with the rest retrieved from reference TRBV5-5 and TRBJ1-1, is DAGVTQSPTHLIKTRGQQVTLRCSPISGHKSVSWYQQVLGQGPQFIFQYYEKEERGRGNFPDRFSARQFPNYSSELNVNALLLGDSALYLCASSLGLLNTEAFFGQGTRLTVV.

The chain uses TRBV5-1 and TRBJ2-2, with 7 bases identical to TRBD2. V lost 4 bases and J lost 2; bases outside the gene matches: 5. This CDR3 has 15 amino acids. Germline lookup yields CDR1 SGHRS and CDR2 YFSETQ. The CDR3 DNA reads as TGCGCCAGCAGCCCAAGACTAGCCAACACCGGGGAGCTGTTTTTT. As protein: CASSPRLANTGELFF. Full variable domain (outside the CDR3, taken from reference TRBV5-1 and TRBJ2-2): KAGVTQTPRYLIKTRGQQVTLSCSPISGHRSVSWYQQTPGQGLQFLFEYFSETQRNKGNFPGRFSGRQFSNSRSEMNVSTLELGDSALYLCASSPRLANTGELFFGEGSRLTVL.

The V call is TRBV9, the J call TRBJ2-3, with 11 bases identical to TRBD2. Germline V gene lookup returns CDR1 SGDLS and CDR2 YYNGEE. This CDR3 spans 18 amino acids. J was trimmed by 0 bases and V by 0 bases; bases with no gene match: 6. The CDR3 DNA sequence: TGTGCCAGCAGCGTAGTGGGTAGGACTAGCGGGAGCACAGATACGCAGTATTTT. Translating it yields CASSVVGRTSGSTDTQYF.

V usage is TRBV7-2 and J usage is TRBJ1-1; 11 positions agree with TRBD1. This CDR3 has 17 residues. The germline gives CDR1 SGHTA, CDR2 FQGNSA. V lost 0 bases to trimming and J lost 2 bases; unmatched junction nucleotides: 5. This chain's CDR3 is CASSLADRGLVNTEAFF. DNA for the CDR3: TGTGCCAGCAGCTTAGCGGACAGGGGGCTTGTTAACACTGAAGCTTTCTTT.

The gene calls are TRBV10-3 and TRBJ2-1, with 8 bases lining up with TRBD2. Trimming took 5 bases from V and 2 from J; bases not matched to a gene: 2. In germline, CDR1 is ENHRY, CDR2 SYGVKD. CDR3 size: 14 residues. CDR3 nucleotide sequence: TGTGCCATCAGTAGCGGGGGTGCCTACAATGAGCAGTTCTTC. Amino acids: CAISSGGAYNEQFF.

This clone was seen a few times. This chain uses TRBV6-1 with TRBJ1-2; D remains ambiguous. The CDR3 spans 13 residues. Trimming pared 3 bases from V and 0 bases from J, leaving 5 bases between. Germline loops: CDR1 MNHNS, CDR2 SASEGT. The CDR3 coding sequence is TGTGCCAGCAGTGACTTGACTAACTATGGCTACACCTTC. This gives the protein CASSDLTNYGYTF.

This clone was seen a handful of times. The chain recombines TRBV19 with TRBJ1-5; D is perhaps TRBD1 (6 bases). Looked up from germline, CDR1 is LNHDA and CDR2 is SQIVND (reference sequence). This CDR3 contains 16 residues. Trimming took 1 base from V and 6 from J, leaving 16 bases between them. CDR3 region: CASSIGTAPSGQPQHF. The CDR3 DNA reads as TGTGCCAGTAGTATAGGGACAGCCCCCTCCGGTCAGCCCCAGCATTTT.

The CDR3 DNA follows: TGCGCCAGCAGCTTACAGGGGGCTAACTATGGCTACACCTTC. Translation: CASSLQGANYGYTF. The chain recombines TRBV5-1 with TRBJ1-2; 8 nucleotides line up with TRBD1. Germline CDR1 SGHRS, CDR2 YFSETQ. The CDR3 sequence is 14 residues long. The junction had 0 bases not matched to a gene; V was cut back by 2 bases and J by 0 bases.

The chain uses TRBV7-9 and TRBJ2-1; TRBD2 aligns across 7 bases. The V segment lost 5 bases and the J segment 5 bases; nucleotides outside the gene matches: 9. Germline loops: CDR1 SEHNR, CDR2 FQNEAQ (reference sequence). The CDR3 sequence is 15 residues long. The CDR3 loop reads CASSLWRGRDNEQFF. The CDR3 nucleotides are TGTGCCAGCAGCCTCTGGCGGGGGAGAGACAATGAGCAGTTCTTC.

J is TRBJ1-3 and V is TRBV9, with a weak D call TRBD1 (5 bases). V gave up 5 bases and J gave up 0 bases, with 9 bases separating them. CDR1 SGDLS and CDR2 YYNGEE come from the germline V gene. The CDR3 has 14 residues. CDR3 coding DNA: TGTGCCAGCAGGGGGACCTCCTCTGGAAACACCATATATTTT. Its protein product is CASRGTSSGNTIYF.

J is TRBJ1-1 and V is TRBV5-4; D not certain. Germline values: CDR1 SGHNT, CDR2 YYREEE (reference sequence). Trimming left V 2 bases short and J 6 bases short, with 11 bases between. The CDR3 length is 13 residues. The CDR3 DNA is TGTGCCAGCAGCTTTGCGGGAGTTCCTGAAGCTTTCTTT. Residues: CASSFAGVPEAFF.

This clone came up once. The chain couples TRBV9 to TRBJ2-5; D unresolved. Germline V gene data show CDR1 as SGDLS and CDR2 as YYNGEE. V was clipped by 0 bases and J by 4 bases, with 10 bases between them. The CDR3 length is 14 residues. Here the CDR3 reads CASSVETWGETQYF. The CDR3 DNA sequence: TGTGCCAGCAGCGTAGAAACCTGGGGAGAGACCCAGTACTTC.

The V call is TRBV7-2, the J call TRBJ2-7; D is unresolved. CDR1 SGHTA and CDR2 FQGNSA come from the germline V gene. CDR3 length equals 11 residues. The V end lost 5 bases, the J end lost 6 bases, and 8 bases lay between the germline ends. CDR3 residues: CASSQKVEQYF. CDR3 nucleotides: TGTGCCAGCAGCCAAAAGGTCGAGCAGTACTTC.

V usage is TRBV13 and J usage is TRBJ2-7; D possibly matches TRBD1 or TRBD2 (6 bases each). The CDR3 totals 14 residues. Trimming stripped 5 bases from V and 3 bases from J, with 14 bases between. The V gene's germline CDR1 is PRHDT and CDR2 FYEKMQ (reference sequence). The CDR3 is CASSRGTSYYEQYF. CDR3 DNA sequence: TGTGCCAGCAGCCGCGGGACATCCTACTACGAGCAGTACTTC. Variable domain in full (rest from reference TRBV13 and TRBJ2-7): AAGVIQSPRHLIKEKRETATLKCYPIPRHDTVYWYQQGPGQDPQFLISFYEKMQSDKGSIPDRFSAQQFSDYHSELNMSSLELGDSALYFCASSRGTSYYEQYFGPGTRLTVT.

The rearrangement joins TRBV7-6 to TRBJ2-7; perhaps TRBD2 as D (5 bases). Deletions cut 5 bases from V and 1 base from J, with 21 bases between. There are 17 residues in the CDR3. The V gene's germline CDR1 is SGHVS and CDR2 FNYEAQ. The CDR3, as DNA: TGTGCCAGCAGCCCGAACGACGGTTTACTAGTTTCCTACGAGCAGTACTTC. This codes for CASSPNDGLLVSYEQYF. Together with reference TRBV7-6 and TRBJ2-7, the CDR3 gives the full variable domain: GAGVSQSPRYKVTKRGQDVALRCDPISGHVSLYWYRQALGQGPEFLTYFNYEAQQDKSGLPNDRFSAERPEGSISTLTIQRTEQRDSAMYRCASSPNDGLLVSYEQYFGPGTRLTVT.

V usage is TRBV28 and J usage is TRBJ1-1; TRBD1 is a possible D gene (5 bases). Trimming took off 5 bases at V and 3 bases at J, with 25 bases between the two ends. The CDR3 is 18 residues long. Germline values: CDR1 MDHEN, CDR2 SYDVKM. The CDR3 sequence: CASSNTGHLSFQDTEAFF. The CDR3 coding sequence is TGTGCCAGCAGTAACACAGGCCACCTATCGTTCCAGGACACTGAAGCTTTCTTT.

V usage is TRBV19 and J usage is TRBJ1-2, with D unresolved. Germline CDR1 reads LNHDA; CDR2 reads SQIVND (reference sequence). With 5 bases removed from V and 2 bases from J, the gap between germline ends came to 12 bases. This CDR3 has 14 amino acids. CDR3 sequence reads: CASSLNLENYGYTF. In DNA, the CDR3 is TGTGCCAGTAGTCTTAACCTAGAGAACTATGGCTACACCTTC. The entire variable domain, with the rest obtained from reference TRBV19 and TRBJ1-2, is as follows: DGGITQSPKYLFRKEGQNVTLSCEQNLNHDAMYWYRQDPGQGLRLIYYSQIVNDFQKGDIAEGYSVSREKKESFPLTVTSAQKNPTAFYLCASSLNLENYGYTFGSGTRLTVV.

This clone was picked up one time. The chain joins TRBV19 to TRBJ1-4, with D hard to call. The germline V gene has CDR1 LNHDA and CDR2 SQIVND (reference sequence). The CDR3 sequence is 13 residues long. V lost 2 bases to trimming and J lost 8 bases, with 9 bases between them. The CDR3 DNA reads TGTGCCAGTAGTATAAACCGGGTGGAAAAACTGTTTTTT. It yields the protein CASSINRVEKLFF.

The chain combines TRBV4-3 with TRBJ2-7, with 9 bases aligning to TRBD1. CDR3 length: 16 amino acids. Germline values: CDR1 LGHNA, CDR2 YSLEER. Trimming removed 2 bases from V and 2 bases from J; junction bases left unmatched: 7. The CDR3 nucleotides read TGCGCCAGCAGCCAACCCCGGGACAGGGCGACCTACGAGCAGTACTTC. Amino acid sequence: CASSQPRDRATYEQYF.

The CDR3 sequence is CSPRLAGLGLNEQFF. The DNA of the CDR3 is TGCAGCCCCAGACTAGCGGGATTGGGGTTGAATGAGCAGTTCTTC. The rearrangement uses TRBV29-1 and TRBJ2-1, with 11 bases matching TRBD2. Germline V CDR1 and CDR2: SQVTM, ANQGSEA. The CDR3 extends over 15 amino acids. Trimming cost V 8 bases and J 7 bases; bases outside gene matches: 13.

V usage is TRBV7-2 and J usage is TRBJ1-1; a weak D match, TRBD1 (5 bases). The length of the CDR3 is 13 residues. The germline V and J ends were trimmed by 2 bases and 6 bases, with 10 bases remaining between them. In germline, CDR1 is SGHTA, CDR2 FQGNSA. Written as DNA, the CDR3 is TGTGCCAGCAGCTTATCCGGGGCCCCTGAAGCTTTCTTT. It encodes CASSLSGAPEAFF.

The CDR3 region is CASSSIGAGTSFTGELFF. CDR3 nucleotides: TGTGCCAGCAGCTCCATTGGGGCCGGGACTAGTTTCACCGGGGAGCTGTTTTTT. V and J are TRBV7-2 and TRBJ2-2, with 8 bases identical to TRBD2. V trimming: 4 bases; J trimming: 4 bases; junction bases outside the gene matches: 14. The V gene's germline CDR1 is SGHTA and CDR2 FQGNSA. The CDR3 has 18 amino acids.

The gene calls are TRBV5-4 and TRBJ1-6; D not certain. The CDR3 spans 14 residues. V was pared by 6 bases and J by 8 bases, with 15 bases between. Germline CDR1 SGHNT, CDR2 YYREEE (reference sequence). CDR3 loop: CASNVGFVDSPLHF. The CDR3 coding sequence is TGTGCCAGCAACGTGGGCTTTGTGGATTCACCCCTCCACTTT.

This chain uses TRBV10-3 with TRBJ2-7; perhaps D is TRBD1 or TRBD2 (5 bases each). Trimming shortened V by 5 bases and J by 6 bases, and 14 bases separated the two germline ends. The CDR3 contains 13 residues. CDR1 is ENHRY and CDR2 is SYGVKD in the germline V gene. CDR3 protein: CAISWDREGEQYF. CDR3 nucleotides: TGTGCCATCAGTTGGGACCGCGAGGGCGAGCAGTACTTC.

J is TRBJ1-3 and V is TRBV9; 7 bases match TRBD1. The V gene end was trimmed by 3 bases and the J gene end by 0 bases; junction bases not matched to a gene: 6. The CDR3 contains 16 residues. Germline V lookup: CDR1 SGDLS, CDR2 YYNGEE. CDR3 protein: CASSGWTGSSGNTIYF. CDR3 nucleotide sequence: TGTGCCAGCAGCGGCTGGACAGGCTCCTCTGGAAACACCATATATTTT.

The chain has TRBV7-2 and TRBJ1-4; tentatively, D is TRBD1 (5 bases). Between the trimmed V and J ends, which lost 0 bases and 11 bases, there was a span of 10 bases. Germline V gene sequence: CDR1 SGHTA, CDR2 FQGNSA. The CDR3 is made up of 13 amino acids. The CDR3 nucleotides read TGTGCCAGCAGCTTAGCAGGGACGGCTAAACTGTTTTTT. Protein sequence: CASSLAGTAKLFF.